The T cell receptor beta chain described here comes from a study of blood T cell repertoires in COVID-19. V was trimmed by 5 bases and J by 4 bases, leaving 14 bases between them. CDR1 and CDR2 (germline): SGHAT, FQNNGV. The CDR3 has 15 amino acids. Clones were sequenced by immunoSEQ multiplex PCR, and TCRdb holds only the in-frame ones, with some missing. The repertoire holds around 370,000 clones, with 88% as singletons. The chain couples TRBV11-2 to TRBJ1-4; no definite D call. The sequenced sample consisted of PBMCs or T cells enriched from blood (not recorded which). The source of this sequence is a woman under 30 who had recovered from COVID-19. The CDR3 spells CASSQTGPFNEKLFF. In DNA form, the CDR3 reads TGTGCCAGCAGCCAGACGGGTCCTTTTAATGAAAAACTGTTTTTT.